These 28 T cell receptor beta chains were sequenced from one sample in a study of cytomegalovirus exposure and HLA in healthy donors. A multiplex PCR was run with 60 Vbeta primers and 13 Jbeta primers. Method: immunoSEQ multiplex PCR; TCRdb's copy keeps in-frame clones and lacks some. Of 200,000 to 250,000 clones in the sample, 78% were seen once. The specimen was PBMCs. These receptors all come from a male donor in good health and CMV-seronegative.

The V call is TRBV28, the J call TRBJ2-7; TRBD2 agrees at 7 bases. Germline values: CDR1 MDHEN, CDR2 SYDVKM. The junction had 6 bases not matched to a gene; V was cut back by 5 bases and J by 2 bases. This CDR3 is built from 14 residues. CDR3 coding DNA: TGTGCCAGCAGTCGCGGGAGAGAACCCTACGAGCAGTACTTC. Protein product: CASSRGREPYEQYF.

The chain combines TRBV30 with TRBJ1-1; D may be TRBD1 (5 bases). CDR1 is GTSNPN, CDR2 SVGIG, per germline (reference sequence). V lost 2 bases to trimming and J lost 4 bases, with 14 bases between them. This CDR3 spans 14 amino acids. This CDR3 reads CAWSLGGSITEAFF. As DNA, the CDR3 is TGTGCCTGGAGTCTCGGGGGGTCAATCACTGAAGCTTTCTTT.

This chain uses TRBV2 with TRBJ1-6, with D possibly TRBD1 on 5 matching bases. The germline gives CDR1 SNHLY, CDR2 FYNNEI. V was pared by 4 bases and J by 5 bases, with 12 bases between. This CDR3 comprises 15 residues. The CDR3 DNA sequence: TGTGCCAGCAGTGTACGGGGGGAGGATAATTCACCCCTCCACTTT. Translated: CASSVRGEDNSPLHF. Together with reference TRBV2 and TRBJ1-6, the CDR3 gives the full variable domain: EPEVTQTPSHQVTQMGQEVILRCVPISNHLYFYWYRQILGQKVEFLVSFYNNEISEKSEIFDDQFSVERPDGSNFTLKIRSTKLEDSAMYFCASSVRGEDNSPLHFGNGTRLTVT.

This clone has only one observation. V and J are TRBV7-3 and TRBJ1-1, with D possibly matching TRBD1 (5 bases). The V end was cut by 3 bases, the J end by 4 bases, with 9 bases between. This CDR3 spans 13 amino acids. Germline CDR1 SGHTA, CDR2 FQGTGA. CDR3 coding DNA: TGTGCCAGCAGCTTCTCAGGGCTCACTGAAGCTTTCTTT. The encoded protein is CASSFSGLTEAFF.

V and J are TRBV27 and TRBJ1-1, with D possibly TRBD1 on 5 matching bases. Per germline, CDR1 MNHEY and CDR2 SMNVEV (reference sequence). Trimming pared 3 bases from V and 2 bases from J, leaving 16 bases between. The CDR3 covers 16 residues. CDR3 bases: TGTGCCAGCAGTTTGGCAGGGTATGGGGAAAACACTGAAGCTTTCTTT. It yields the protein CASSLAGYGENTEAFF.

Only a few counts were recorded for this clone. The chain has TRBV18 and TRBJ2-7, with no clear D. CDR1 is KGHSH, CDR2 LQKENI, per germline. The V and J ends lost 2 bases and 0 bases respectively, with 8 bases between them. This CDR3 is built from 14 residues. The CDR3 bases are TGTGCCAGCTCACCAGTTCGGTCCTCCTACGAGCAGTACTTC. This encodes CASSPVRSSYEQYF.

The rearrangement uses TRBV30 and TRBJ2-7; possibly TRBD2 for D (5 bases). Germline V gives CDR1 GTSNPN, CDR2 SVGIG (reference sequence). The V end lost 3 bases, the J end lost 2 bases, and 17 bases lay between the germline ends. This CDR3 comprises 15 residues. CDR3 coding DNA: TGTGCCTGGAGAATTTCTGGGCGGGCCGCCTACGAGCAGTACTTC. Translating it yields CAWRISGRAAYEQYF.

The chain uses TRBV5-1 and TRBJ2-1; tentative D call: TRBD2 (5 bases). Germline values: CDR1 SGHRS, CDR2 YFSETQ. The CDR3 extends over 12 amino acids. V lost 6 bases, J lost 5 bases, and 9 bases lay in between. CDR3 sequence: CASTAGDNEQFF. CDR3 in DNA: TGCGCCAGCACCGCGGGTGACAATGAGCAGTTCTTC.

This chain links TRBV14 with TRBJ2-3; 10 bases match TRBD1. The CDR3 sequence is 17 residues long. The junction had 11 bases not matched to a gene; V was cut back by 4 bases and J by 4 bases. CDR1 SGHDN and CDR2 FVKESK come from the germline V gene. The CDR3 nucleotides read TGTGCCAGCAGCCCAGAAACGGACAGGGGGTTGGCAGATACGCAGTATTTT. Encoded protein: CASSPETDRGLADTQYF.

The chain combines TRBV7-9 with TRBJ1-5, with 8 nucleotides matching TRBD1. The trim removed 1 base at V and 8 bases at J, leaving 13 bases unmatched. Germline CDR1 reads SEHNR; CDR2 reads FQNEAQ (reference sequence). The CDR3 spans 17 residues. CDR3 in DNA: TGTGCCAGCAGCTTAGGGACAGGGAATAAGGAATGGGAGCCCCAGCATTTT. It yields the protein CASSLGTGNKEWEPQHF.

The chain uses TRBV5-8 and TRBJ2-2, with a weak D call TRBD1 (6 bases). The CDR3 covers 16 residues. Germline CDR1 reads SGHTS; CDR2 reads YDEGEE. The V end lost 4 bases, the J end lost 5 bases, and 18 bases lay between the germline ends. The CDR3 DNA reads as TGTGCCAGCAGCCGACCCGTGAGGGGGTTGACCGGGGAGCTGTTTTTT. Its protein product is CASSRPVRGLTGELFF.

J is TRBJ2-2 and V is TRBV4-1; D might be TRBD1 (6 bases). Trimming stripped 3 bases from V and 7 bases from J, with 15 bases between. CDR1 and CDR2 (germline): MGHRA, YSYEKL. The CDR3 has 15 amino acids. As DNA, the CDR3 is TGCGCCAGCAGCCAGGGGACGAACAGGGACGGGGAGCTGTTTTTT. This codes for CASSQGTNRDGELFF.

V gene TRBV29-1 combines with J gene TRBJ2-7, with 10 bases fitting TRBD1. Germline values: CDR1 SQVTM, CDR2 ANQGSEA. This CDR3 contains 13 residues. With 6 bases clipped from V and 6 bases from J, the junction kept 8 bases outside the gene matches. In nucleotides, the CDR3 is TGCAGCGTCGATATGACAGGGGGCGGCGAGCAGTACTTC. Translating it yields CSVDMTGGGEQYF.

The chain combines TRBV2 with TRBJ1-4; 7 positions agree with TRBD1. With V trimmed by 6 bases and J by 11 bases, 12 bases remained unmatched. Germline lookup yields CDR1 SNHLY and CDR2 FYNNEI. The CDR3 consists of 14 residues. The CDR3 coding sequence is TGTGCCAGCAGACGACAGGGTACGTGGCAGAAACTGTTTTTT. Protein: CASRRQGTWQKLFF.

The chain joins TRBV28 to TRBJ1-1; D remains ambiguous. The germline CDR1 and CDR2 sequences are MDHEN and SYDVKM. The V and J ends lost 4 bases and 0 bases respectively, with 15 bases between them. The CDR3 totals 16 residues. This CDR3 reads CASSSPGVTVNTEAFF. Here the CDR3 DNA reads TGTGCCAGCAGTTCCCCGGGTGTGACGGTGAACACTGAAGCTTTCTTT.

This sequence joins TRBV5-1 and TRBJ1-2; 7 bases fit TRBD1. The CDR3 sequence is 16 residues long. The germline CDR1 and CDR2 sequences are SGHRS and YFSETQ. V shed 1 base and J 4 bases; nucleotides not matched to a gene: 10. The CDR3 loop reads CASSLISGQQSYGYTF. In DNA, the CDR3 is TGCGCCAGCAGCTTGATTTCGGGACAGCAAAGCTATGGCTACACCTTC.

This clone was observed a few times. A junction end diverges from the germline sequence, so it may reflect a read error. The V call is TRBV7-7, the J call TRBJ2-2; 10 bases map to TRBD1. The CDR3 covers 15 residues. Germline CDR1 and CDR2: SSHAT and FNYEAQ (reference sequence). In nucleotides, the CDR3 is TGTGCTAGCAGCTTACGGACAGGGGGTACCGGGGAGCTGTTTTTT. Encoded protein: CASSLRTGGTGELFF.

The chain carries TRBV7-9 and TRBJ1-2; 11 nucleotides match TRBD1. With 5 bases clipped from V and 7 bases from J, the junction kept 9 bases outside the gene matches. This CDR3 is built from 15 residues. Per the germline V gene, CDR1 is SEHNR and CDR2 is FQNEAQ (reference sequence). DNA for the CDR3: TGTGCCAGCAGCCCTGGACAGGGGGCTGGGCCTGGCTACACCTTC. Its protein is CASSPGQGAGPGYTF.

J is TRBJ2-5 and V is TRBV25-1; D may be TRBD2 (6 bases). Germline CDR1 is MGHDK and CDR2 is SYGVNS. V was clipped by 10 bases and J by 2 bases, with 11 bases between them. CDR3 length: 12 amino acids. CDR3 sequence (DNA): TGTGCCACCGAACGGGGGCAAGAGACCCAGTACTTC. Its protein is CATERGQETQYF. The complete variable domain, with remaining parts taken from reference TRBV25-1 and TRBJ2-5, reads EADIYQTPRYLVIGTGKKITLECSQTMGHDKMYWYQQDPGMELHLIHYSYGVNSTEKGDLSSESTVSRIRTEHFPLTLESARPSHTSQYLCATERGQETQYFGPGTRLLVL.

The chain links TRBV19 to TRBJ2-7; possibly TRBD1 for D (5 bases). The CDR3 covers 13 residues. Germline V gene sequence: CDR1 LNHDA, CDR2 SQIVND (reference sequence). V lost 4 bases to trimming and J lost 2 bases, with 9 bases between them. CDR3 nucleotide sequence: TGTGCCAGTAGTAAGGGCAGGGCCTACGAGCAGTACTTC. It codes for CASSKGRAYEQYF. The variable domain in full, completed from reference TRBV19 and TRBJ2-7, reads DGGITQSPKYLFRKEGQNVTLSCEQNLNHDAMYWYRQDPGQGLRLIYYSQIVNDFQKGDIAEGYSVSREKKESFPLTVTSAQKNPTAFYLCASSKGRAYEQYFGPGTRLTVT.

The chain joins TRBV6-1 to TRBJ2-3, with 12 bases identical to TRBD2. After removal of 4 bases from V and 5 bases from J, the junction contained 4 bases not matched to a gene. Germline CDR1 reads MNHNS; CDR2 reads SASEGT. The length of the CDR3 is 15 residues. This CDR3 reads CASSALAGGVDTQYF. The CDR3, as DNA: TGTGCCAGCAGTGCACTAGCGGGAGGTGTAGATACGCAGTATTTT.

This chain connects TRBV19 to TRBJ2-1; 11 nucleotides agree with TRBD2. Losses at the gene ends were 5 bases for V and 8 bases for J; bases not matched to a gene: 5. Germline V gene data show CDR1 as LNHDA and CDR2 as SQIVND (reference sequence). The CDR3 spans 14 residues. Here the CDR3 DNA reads TGTGCCAGTAGTCCTAGCGGGAGGTATCATGAGCAGTTCTTC. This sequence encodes CASSPSGRYHEQFF.

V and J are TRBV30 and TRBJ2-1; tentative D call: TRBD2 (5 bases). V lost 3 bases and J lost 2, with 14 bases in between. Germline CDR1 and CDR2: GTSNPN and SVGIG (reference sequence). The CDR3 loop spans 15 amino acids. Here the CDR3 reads CAWRESGGPYNEQFF. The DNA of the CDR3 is TGTGCCTGGAGAGAGAGCGGAGGACCCTACAATGAGCAGTTCTTC.

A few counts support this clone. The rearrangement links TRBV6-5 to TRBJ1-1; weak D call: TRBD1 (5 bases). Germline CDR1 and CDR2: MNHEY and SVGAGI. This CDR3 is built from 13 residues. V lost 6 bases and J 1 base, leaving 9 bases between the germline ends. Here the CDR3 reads CASSNQGNTEAFF. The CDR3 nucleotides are TGTGCCAGCAGCAACCAGGGGAACACTGAAGCTTTCTTT.

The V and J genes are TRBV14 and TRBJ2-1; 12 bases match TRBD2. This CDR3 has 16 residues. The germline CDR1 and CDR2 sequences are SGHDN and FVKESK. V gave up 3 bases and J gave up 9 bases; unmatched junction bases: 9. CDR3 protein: CASSHTSGRTHGEQFF. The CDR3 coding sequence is TGTGCCAGCAGCCACACTAGCGGGAGGACCCACGGTGAGCAGTTCTTC.

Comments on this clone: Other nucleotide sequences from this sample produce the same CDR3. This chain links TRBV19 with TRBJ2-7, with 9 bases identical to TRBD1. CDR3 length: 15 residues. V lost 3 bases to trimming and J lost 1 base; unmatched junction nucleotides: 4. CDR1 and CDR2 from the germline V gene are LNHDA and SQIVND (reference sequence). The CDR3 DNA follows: TGTGCCAGTAGTATCGGGACAGGGTTGTCCTACGAGCAGTACTTC. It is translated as CASSIGTGLSYEQYF.

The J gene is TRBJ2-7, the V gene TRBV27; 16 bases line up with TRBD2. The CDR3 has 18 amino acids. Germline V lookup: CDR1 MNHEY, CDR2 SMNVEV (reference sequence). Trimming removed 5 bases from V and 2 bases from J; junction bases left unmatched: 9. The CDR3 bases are TGTGCCAGCAGTCCGGGACTAGCGGGAGGGCCAGGTCCCTACGAGCAGTACTTC. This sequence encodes CASSPGLAGGPGPYEQYF.

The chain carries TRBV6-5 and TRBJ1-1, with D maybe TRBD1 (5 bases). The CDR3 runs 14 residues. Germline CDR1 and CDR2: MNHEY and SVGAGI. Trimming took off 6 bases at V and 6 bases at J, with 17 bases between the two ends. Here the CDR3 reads CASSINLGGAEAFF. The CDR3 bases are TGTGCCAGCAGCATCAACCTCGGGGGGGCTGAAGCTTTCTTT.